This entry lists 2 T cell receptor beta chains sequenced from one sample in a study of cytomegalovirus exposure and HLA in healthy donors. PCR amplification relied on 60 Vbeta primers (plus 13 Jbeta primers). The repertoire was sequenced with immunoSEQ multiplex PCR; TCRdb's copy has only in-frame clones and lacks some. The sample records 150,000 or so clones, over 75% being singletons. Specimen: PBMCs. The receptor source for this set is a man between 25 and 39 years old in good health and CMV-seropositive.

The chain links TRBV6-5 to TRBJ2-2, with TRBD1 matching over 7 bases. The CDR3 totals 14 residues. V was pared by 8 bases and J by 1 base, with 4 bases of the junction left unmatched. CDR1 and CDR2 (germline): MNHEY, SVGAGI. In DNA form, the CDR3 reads TGTGCCAGCCCGACAGGGCGGAACACCGGGGAGCTGTTTTTT. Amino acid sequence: CASPTGRNTGELFF.

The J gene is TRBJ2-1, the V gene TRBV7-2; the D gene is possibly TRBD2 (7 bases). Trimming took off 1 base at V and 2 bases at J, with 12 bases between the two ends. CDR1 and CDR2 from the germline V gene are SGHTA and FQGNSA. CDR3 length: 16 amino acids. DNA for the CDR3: TGTGCCAGCAGCTTAGACGCGGGGGCCCCCTACAATGAGCAGTTCTTC. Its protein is CASSLDAGAPYNEQFF.